Detailed here is one T cell receptor beta chain. Libraries were prepared by immunoSEQ multiplex PCR; TCRdb keeps only in-frame clonotypes and omits some of them. The table records 40,000 to 60,000 clones, more than 90% of them present only once. The sample comes from a study of T cell changes during pregnancy in multiple sclerosis. The ends lost 7 bases at V and 11 bases at J; junction bases unmatched: 10. This CDR3 has 13 residues. From germline, CDR1 is MNHNS and CDR2 SASEGT. The chain combines TRBV6-1 with TRBJ2-1; 8 bases match TRBD2. The sequence was collected from a female donor with multiple sclerosis, enrolled in a pregnancy study. Sample: CD4+ T cells from peripheral blood mononuclear cells, taken before pregnancy. The CDR3: CASTLAGPSQQFF. The CDR3 nucleotides are TGTGCCAGCACTCTAGCGGGCCCTTCTCAGCAGTTCTTC.